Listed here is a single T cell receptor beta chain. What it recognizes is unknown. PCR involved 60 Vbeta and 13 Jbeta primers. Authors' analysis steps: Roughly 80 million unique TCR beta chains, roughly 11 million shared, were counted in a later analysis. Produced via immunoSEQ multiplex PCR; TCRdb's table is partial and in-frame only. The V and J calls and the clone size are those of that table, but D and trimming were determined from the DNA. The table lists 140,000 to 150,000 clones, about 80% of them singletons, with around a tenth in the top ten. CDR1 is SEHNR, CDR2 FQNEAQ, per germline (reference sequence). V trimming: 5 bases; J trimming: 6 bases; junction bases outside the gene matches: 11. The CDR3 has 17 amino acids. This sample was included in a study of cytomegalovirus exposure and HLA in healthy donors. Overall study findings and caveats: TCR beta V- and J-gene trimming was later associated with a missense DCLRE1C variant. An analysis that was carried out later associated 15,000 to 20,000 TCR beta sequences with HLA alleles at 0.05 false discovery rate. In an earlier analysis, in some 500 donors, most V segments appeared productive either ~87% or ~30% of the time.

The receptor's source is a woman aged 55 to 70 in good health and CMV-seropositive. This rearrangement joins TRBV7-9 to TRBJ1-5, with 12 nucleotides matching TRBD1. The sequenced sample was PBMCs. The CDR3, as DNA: TGTGCCAGCAGCGAATACACCGGGACAGGGGGCATTCAGCCCCAGCATTTT. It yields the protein CASSEYTGTGGIQPQHF.